The sequence of this TCR beta chain was determined in a study of blood T cell repertoires in COVID-19. The overall study: Sites across the United States, Italy and Spain contributed samples from acute and convalescent COVID-19. T cells, B-cell-depleted T cells, or PBMCs supplied cDNA or gDNA.

Germline V lookup: CDR1 LNHDA, CDR2 SQIVND (reference sequence). The J segment lost 4 bases and the V segment lost 4 bases, leaving 15 bases of the junction unmatched. The CDR3 length is 17 residues. Original handling: Reference gene primer amplification yielded estimated nucleated cell counts. Assay: immunoSEQ multiplex PCR; the TCRdb copy retains only in-frame clones and omits some. V and J calls plus clone size are reproduced from that table; the DNA served to infer D and trimming. The repertoire consists of 65,000 to 70,000 clones, with approximately 92% occurring once and the leading ten covering around 12%.

The source of this sequence is a human donor with active COVID-19. The donor label of this sample is uncertain. V and J are TRBV19 and TRBJ2-7, with 8 bases lining up with TRBD2. Sequenced input: peripheral blood. CDR3 protein: CASSTLGILAESYEQYF. CDR3 in DNA: TGTGCCAGTAGTACACTGGGGATACTAGCGGAATCTTACGAGCAGTACTTC.